Shown below are 25 T cell receptor beta chains from a single sample sequenced in a study of cytomegalovirus exposure and HLA in healthy donors. The PCR had 60 Vbeta and 13 Jbeta primers. Libraries were prepared by immunoSEQ multiplex PCR; TCRdb keeps only in-frame clonotypes and omits some of them. The table shows some 140,000 clones, with roughly three quarters occurring only once. Sequencing used PBMCs. The receptors were sampled from a woman aged 55-69 years in good health and CMV-seronegative.

This chain joins TRBV5-1 and TRBJ2-5; unclear D gene. Trimming removed 4 bases from V and 5 bases from J, with 18 bases in between. This CDR3 is 15 amino acids long. CDR1 SGHRS and CDR2 YFSETQ come from the germline V gene. CDR3 coding DNA: TGCGCCAGCAGCCCTGGGCGCCTCAGTGCGGAGACCCAGTACTTC. Protein: CASSPGRLSAETQYF.

The chain joins TRBV7-8 to TRBJ1-6; D call uncertain. The V gene's germline CDR1 is SGHVS and CDR2 FQNEAQ. Trimming took 3 bases from V and 8 from J, leaving 11 bases between them. The CDR3 runs to 14 residues. In DNA, the CDR3 is TGTGCCAGCAGCTTGGGCACAGTATATTCACCCCTCCACTTT. It yields the protein CASSLGTVYSPLHF.

The chain couples TRBV5-4 to TRBJ1-3; 10 bases match TRBD1. Germline values: CDR1 SGHNT, CDR2 YYREEE (reference sequence). The trim removed 3 bases at V and 7 bases at J, leaving 7 bases unmatched. The CDR3 is 15 residues long. The CDR3 DNA reads as TGTGCCAGCAGCTCGGGACAGGGGAAAGACAACACCATATATTTT. It yields the protein CASSSGQGKDNTIYF.

The V and J genes are TRBV7-9 and TRBJ2-2; D is possibly TRBD2 (5 bases). Trimming left V 3 bases short and J 5 bases short, with 13 bases between. This CDR3 is built from 15 residues. CDR1 and CDR2 (germline): SEHNR, FQNEAQ (reference sequence). The CDR3 loop is CASSLGSTGTGELFF. CDR3 bases: TGTGCCAGCAGCTTGGGCAGTACGGGGACCGGGGAGCTGTTTTTT.

This clone showed up just a few times. The rearrangement joins TRBV5-1 to TRBJ1-3, with D possibly being TRBD1 (6 bases). The length of the CDR3 is 15 residues. V dropped 4 bases and J dropped 0 bases, with 11 bases sitting between them. Looked up from germline, CDR1 is SGHRS and CDR2 is YFSETQ. CDR3 nucleotides: TGCGCCAGCAGCCAACAGGGTACCTCTGGAAACACCATATATTTT. It encodes CASSQQGTSGNTIYF.

In its sample, this clone was seen a few times. The rearrangement uses TRBV19 and TRBJ2-7; D not resolved. V was clipped by 6 bases and J by 2 bases, with 23 bases between them. The germline V gene has CDR1 LNHDA and CDR2 SQIVND (reference sequence). The CDR3 length is 17 residues. DNA of the CDR3: TGTGCCAGTAGGCCCACGGCGCCCCCCAGGTCCCCCTACGAGCAGTACTTC. This sequence encodes CASRPTAPPRSPYEQYF.

The chain employs TRBV6-6 and TRBJ2-1; TRBD2 might be the D (7 bases). The CDR3 consists of 15 residues. CDR1 is MNHNY and CDR2 is SVGAGI in the germline V gene (reference sequence). V shed 4 bases and J shed 9 bases, with 19 bases lying between them. CDR3 protein: CASSSSGGTRGEQFF. The DNA of the CDR3 is TGTGCCAGCAGTTCCTCCGGGGGGACAAGGGGTGAGCAGTTCTTC.

This clone was seen once. The CDR3 spells CASRGQDYEQYF. Written as DNA, the CDR3 is TGCGCCAGCAGGGGACAGGACTACGAGCAGTACTTC. The rearrangement links TRBV4-1 to TRBJ2-7; TRBD1 matches 8 bases. The germline CDR1 and CDR2 sequences are MGHRA and YSYEKL. Trimming took 6 bases from V and 3 from J; bases not matched to a gene: 1. The CDR3 has 12 residues.

This clone was found a few times. The chain has TRBV27 and TRBJ1-2, with 8 bases matching TRBD1. The V and J ends lost 5 bases and 4 bases, in that order; junction bases with no gene match: 9. The CDR3 loop spans 15 amino acids. Germline V CDR1 and CDR2: MNHEY, SMNVEV (reference sequence). The CDR3 DNA reads as TGTGCCAGCAGTCACAAATCAGGGGGCGGCTATGGCTACACCTTC. Translation: CASSHKSGGGYGYTF.

This sequence joins TRBV15 and TRBJ2-5; 7 nucleotides agree with TRBD2. Germline-derived CDR1 and CDR2 are LNHNV and YYDKDF (reference sequence). CDR3 length: 15 residues. V lost 0 bases to trimming and J lost 7 bases; unmatched junction nucleotides: 8. The CDR3 region has the DNA TGTGCCACCAGCAGAGATCCTAGCGGCTGGGGGACCCAGTACTTC. Its translation is CATSRDPSGWGTQYF.

The chain carries TRBV28 and TRBJ2-1; 10 positions agree with TRBD2. With 1 base clipped from V and 5 bases from J, the junction kept 8 bases outside the gene matches. The CDR3 contains 17 residues. The germline V gene has CDR1 MDHEN and CDR2 SYDVKM. CDR3 bases: TGTGCCAGCAGTTTATTGGCTAGCGGGAGTTTCGACAATGAGCAGTTCTTC. Translation gives CASSLLASGSFDNEQFF.

The V and J genes are TRBV9 and TRBJ2-1, with TRBD2 matching 9 bases. J gave up 8 bases and V 0 bases, and 6 bases lay outside the gene matches. The germline V gene encodes CDR1 SGDLS and CDR2 YYNGEE. The CDR3 contains 15 residues. The CDR3 coding sequence is TGTGCCAGCAGCGTAGGGCTAGCGGGAAAGGATGAGCAGTTCTTC. Protein sequence: CASSVGLAGKDEQFF. The full variable domain, with the rest looked up from reference TRBV9 and TRBJ2-1, is DSGVTQTPKHLITATGQRVTLRCSPRSGDLSVYWYQQSLDQGLQFLIQYYNGEERAKGNILERFSAQQFPDLHSELNLSSLELGDSALYFCASSVGLAGKDEQFFGPGTRLTVL.

The gene calls are TRBV5-1 and TRBJ2-6, with D possibly TRBD1 on 6 matching bases. CDR3 length equals 18 residues. Germline loops: CDR1 SGHRS, CDR2 YFSETQ. Trimming removed 1 base at V and 2 bases at J, with 16 bases between. The CDR3 here is CASSLPTGRSAGANVLTF. The CDR3 DNA reads as TGCGCCAGCAGCTTGCCCACAGGGCGTAGCGCTGGGGCCAACGTCCTGACTTTC.

The chain links TRBV4-2 to TRBJ2-2; D is undetermined. CDR1 is LGHNA and CDR2 is YNFKEQ in the germline V gene. Trimming shortened V by 1 base and J by 0 bases, and 12 bases separated the two germline ends. The CDR3 runs to 17 residues. The CDR3 DNA is TGTGCCAGCAGCCAAGTATCCGCAGTCGCGAACACCGGGGAGCTGTTTTTT. Translating it yields CASSQVSAVANTGELFF.

This clone was seen only a few times. The V call is TRBV28, the J call TRBJ1-2; TRBD1 might be the D (5 bases). Germline lookup yields CDR1 MDHEN and CDR2 SYDVKM. Trimming stripped 3 bases from V and 4 bases from J, with 9 bases between. This CDR3 contains 13 residues. This CDR3 is CASSFSGSYGYTF. As DNA, the CDR3 is TGTGCCAGCAGTTTTTCAGGGTCCTATGGCTACACCTTC.

The chain uses TRBV6-1 and TRBJ1-2, with TRBD1 as a possible D gene (6 bases). CDR1 is MNHNS and CDR2 is SASEGT in the germline V gene. The CDR3 spans 13 residues. The V end lost 5 bases, the J end lost 4 bases, and 11 bases lay between the germline ends. The CDR3 nucleotides are TGTGCCAGCAGTAACAGGGCGCCCTATGGCTACACCTTC. Protein sequence: CASSNRAPYGYTF.

The chain couples TRBV11-3 to TRBJ1-1; a weak D match, TRBD1 (5 bases). CDR1 SGHNT and CDR2 YENEEA come from the germline V gene. The germline V and J ends were trimmed by 4 bases and 1 base, with 10 bases remaining between them. This CDR3 region has 14 residues. The chain's CDR3 is CASSSGGRNTEAFF. Written as DNA, the CDR3 is TGTGCCAGCAGCTCTGGGGGGAGGAACACTGAAGCTTTCTTT. Combining the CDR3 with reference TRBV11-3 and TRBJ1-1 gives the whole variable domain EAGVVQSPRYKIIEKKQPVAFWCNPISGHNTLYWYLQNLGQGPELLIRYENEEAVDDSQLPKDRFSAERLKGVDSTLKIQPAELGDSAVYLCASSSGGRNTEAFFGQGTRLTVV.

The chain carries TRBV5-4 and TRBJ2-7; 7 bases match TRBD2. This CDR3 has 16 residues. Looked up from germline, CDR1 is SGHNT and CDR2 is YYREEE (reference sequence). V lost 4 bases to trimming and J lost 1 base; unmatched junction nucleotides: 11. Written as DNA, the CDR3 is TGTGCCAGCAGCCCATTACCAGCGGGAAGGTCCTACGAGCAGTACTTC. It yields the protein CASSPLPAGRSYEQYF.

J is TRBJ1-3 and V is TRBV19; TRBD1 aligns across 7 bases. Germline V gene sequence: CDR1 LNHDA, CDR2 SQIVND (reference sequence). Unmatched junction bases numbered 9, after V lost 7 bases and J lost 3 bases. The CDR3 spans 15 residues. The CDR3 is CASTPTRGLGNTIYF. Written as DNA, the CDR3 is TGTGCCAGTACTCCAACGAGGGGGCTTGGAAACACCATATATTTT. Complete variable domain (other parts from reference TRBV19 and TRBJ1-3): DGGITQSPKYLFRKEGQNVTLSCEQNLNHDAMYWYRQDPGQGLRLIYYSQIVNDFQKGDIAEGYSVSREKKESFPLTVTSAQKNPTAFYLCASTPTRGLGNTIYFGEGSWLTVV.

The rearrangement links TRBV28 to TRBJ2-7; 11 bases map to TRBD1. This CDR3 comprises 14 residues. V shed 8 bases and J 7 bases; nucleotides not matched to a gene: 10. CDR1 is MDHEN and CDR2 is SYDVKM in the germline V gene. For the CDR3, the DNA is TGTGCCAGCTCAGAGGGACAGGGGGACTTTGAGCAGTACTTC. Its translation is CASSEGQGDFEQYF.

The genes are TRBV30 and TRBJ2-5; 8 bases map to TRBD2. CDR1 and CDR2 (germline): GTSNPN, SVGIG (reference sequence). This CDR3 spans 13 amino acids. V lost 2 bases and J lost 5; bases outside the gene matches: 4. The CDR3 sequence: CAWSRGGLETQYF. The CDR3 bases are TGTGCCTGGAGTCGGGGGGGCTTGGAGACCCAGTACTTC.

The chain couples TRBV10-3 to TRBJ1-4, with TRBD1 matching 9 bases. The trim removed 6 bases at V and 0 bases at J, leaving 2 bases unmatched. The CDR3 covers 15 residues. CDR1 is ENHRY and CDR2 is SYGVKD in the germline V gene. In nucleotides, the CDR3 is TGTGCCATCAGCCGGACAGGGGCAACTAATGAAAAACTGTTTTTT. Translated, it gives CAISRTGATNEKLFF.

The V and J genes are TRBV6-5 and TRBJ1-6; 11 bases are shared with TRBD1. V dropped 4 bases and J dropped 9; count of bases not matched to a gene: 8. CDR3 length equals 16 residues. Germline V CDR1 and CDR2: MNHEY, SVGAGI. The CDR3 DNA sequence: TGTGCCAGCAGTTTCACCGGACAGGGGGCGCGTTCACCCCTCCACTTT. Protein: CASSFTGQGARSPLHF.

This clone was found a few times. Written as DNA, the CDR3 is TGTGCCAGCAGCTTGAACAGACTGAACACTGAAGCTTTCTTT. It yields the protein CASSLNRLNTEAFF. The genes are TRBV5-8 and TRBJ1-1, with no clear D. There are 14 residues in the CDR3. Germline assignment: CDR1 SGHTS and CDR2 YDEGEE. Trimming cost V 1 base and J 0 bases, with 7 bases left between them. The whole variable domain, filled in from reference TRBV5-8 and TRBJ1-1, reads EAGVTQSPTHLIKTRGQQATLRCSPISGHTSVYWYQQALGLGLQFLLWYDEGEERNRGNFPPRFSGRQFPNYSSELNVNALELEDSALYLCASSLNRLNTEAFFGQGTRLTVV.

The rearrangement uses TRBV5-8 and TRBJ2-7; TRBD1 agrees at 8 bases. The CDR3 totals 15 residues. Trimming removed 1 base from V and 7 bases from J; junction bases left unmatched: 10. CDR1 SGHTS and CDR2 YDEGEE come from the germline V gene. CDR3 sequence reads: CASSLMGTGISEQYF. The CDR3 DNA reads TGTGCCAGCAGCTTGATGGGGACAGGAATCTCGGAGCAGTACTTC.